Below are 22 T cell receptor beta chains sequenced from a single sample in a study of shared clonotypes between healthy human individuals. Clones were read by immunoSEQ multiplex PCR, and TCRdb kept only the in-frame ones, dropping some. The sample shows roughly 2 million clones, nearly 97% of them seen only once. Source material: naive CD4+ T cells sorted from blood. Documented subset: CD45RA+ positively selected. The receptors here all came from a man younger than 30 in good health.

The chain combines TRBV19 with TRBJ2-2; no definite D call. Trimming took 3 bases from V and 6 from J, leaving 2 bases between them. Germline CDR1 is LNHDA and CDR2 is SQIVND (reference sequence). The CDR3 has 11 amino acids. CDR3 region: CASSMSGELFF. The CDR3 nucleotides are TGTGCCAGTAGTATGTCCGGGGAGCTGTTTTTT.

The chain joins TRBV10-1 to TRBJ1-2; the match to TRBD1 covers 7 bases. Germline CDR1 reads WNHNN; CDR2 reads SYGVQD (reference sequence). With V trimmed by 0 bases and J by 4 bases, 8 bases remained unmatched. The CDR3 totals 16 residues. CDR3 region: CASSESKQGIGYGYTF. The CDR3 DNA sequence: TGCGCCAGCAGTGAGTCGAAACAGGGGATAGGCTATGGCTACACCTTC.

The V call is TRBV6-1, the J call TRBJ1-5; D is unclear. The CDR3 is 12 residues long. V lost 7 bases, J lost 2 bases, and 6 bases lay in between. CDR1 is MNHNS, CDR2 SASEGT, per germline. The CDR3 DNA is TGTGCCAGCACGGTAGGCAATCAGCCCCAGCATTTT. Translated, it gives CASTVGNQPQHF.

The V gene is TRBV11-2, the J gene TRBJ2-3; D is perhaps TRBD1 (5 bases). Per the germline V gene, CDR1 is SGHAT and CDR2 is FQNNGV. The V gene lost 1 base and the J gene lost 2 bases, with 10 bases spanning the gap. The CDR3 runs to 15 residues. The CDR3 DNA sequence: TGTGCCAGCAGCTTAGGACAGAGACCCACAGATACGCAGTATTTT. Translation: CASSLGQRPTDTQYF.

This chain uses TRBV11-2 with TRBJ1-1, with TRBD1 matching 8 bases. Trimming took 5 bases from V and 5 from J; bases not matched to a gene: 10. This CDR3 has 15 residues. CDR1 SGHAT and CDR2 FQNNGV come from the germline V gene. The CDR3 region is CASSPGTGRRTEAFF. The CDR3 DNA reads TGTGCCAGCAGCCCCGGGACAGGTAGGCGAACTGAAGCTTTCTTT.

V and J are TRBV6-5 and TRBJ2-1; the D gene is possibly TRBD2 (6 bases). V dropped 6 bases and J dropped 12 bases, with 18 bases sitting between them. Germline V lookup: CDR1 MNHEY, CDR2 SVGAGI. The CDR3 covers 13 residues. Written as DNA, the CDR3 is TGTGCCAGCAGGGCCCCGGGGGTACGGGGGCAGTTCTTC. Residues: CASRAPGVRGQFF.

Concerning this clone: Other DNA sequences from this sample encode an identical CDR3 as well. CDR3 amino acids: CASSLDRSNQPQHF. The CDR3 coding sequence is TGTGCCAGCAGCTTGGACAGAAGCAATCAGCCCCAGCATTTT. The chain is built from TRBV7-9 and TRBJ1-5, with a tentative D call TRBD1 (6 bases). Trimming stripped 3 bases from V and 1 base from J, with 7 bases between. CDR1 is SEHNR and CDR2 is FQNEAQ in the germline V gene (reference sequence). The CDR3 has 14 amino acids.

V is TRBV29-1 and J is TRBJ1-1; D might be TRBD1 (5 bases). The CDR3 is 13 residues long. Trimming removed 3 bases at V and 6 bases at J, with 14 bases between. The germline V gene has CDR1 SQVTM and CDR2 ANQGSEA. This CDR3 is CSVEGGAIAEAFF. CDR3 coding DNA: TGCAGCGTTGAGGGGGGAGCAATAGCTGAAGCTTTCTTT.

The rearrangement links TRBV5-1 to TRBJ1-1; maybe TRBD1 (6 bases). The V and J ends lost 4 bases and 5 bases respectively, with 18 bases between them. CDR1 and CDR2 from the germline V gene are SGHRS and YFSETQ. There are 15 residues in the CDR3. The CDR3 DNA follows: TGCGCCAGCAGCCACGGACATTTAAGGGGGACTGAAGCTTTCTTT. The encoded protein is CASSHGHLRGTEAFF.

The chain couples TRBV6-4 to TRBJ1-2; D is unclear. CDR1 and CDR2 from the germline V gene are MRHNA and SNTAGT. V was shortened by 5 bases and J by 2 bases, with 9 bases between the two germline ends. This CDR3 is built from 13 residues. CDR3 in amino acids: CASSMNGNYGYTF. The CDR3 nucleotides are TGTGCCAGCAGTATGAACGGAAACTATGGCTACACCTTC.

J is TRBJ2-3 and V is TRBV6-1; D perhaps matches TRBD1 (5 bases). The ends were cut back, 1 base at V and 1 base at J, with 15 bases in the middle. CDR1 and CDR2 (germline): MNHNS, SASEGT. The CDR3 totals 17 residues. The CDR3 loop is CASSEGFWQGGTDTQYF. As DNA, the CDR3 is TGTGCCAGCAGTGAAGGGTTTTGGCAGGGTGGCACAGATACGCAGTATTTT.

The gene calls are TRBV18 and TRBJ2-7; 11 bases are a match to TRBD1. V gave up 3 bases and J gave up 6 bases; unmatched junction bases: 7. CDR3 length: 15 residues. Germline CDR1 reads KGHSH; CDR2 reads LQKENI. CDR3 region: CASSPKGTGGGEQYF. The CDR3 DNA follows: TGTGCCAGCTCACCGAAGGGGACAGGGGGTGGCGAGCAGTACTTC.

This sequence joins TRBV30 and TRBJ2-4; maybe TRBD2 (6 bases). Germline CDR1 GTSNPN, CDR2 SVGIG (reference sequence). The CDR3 runs to 13 residues. V lost 4 bases and J lost 9, with 16 bases in between. This CDR3 reads CAWKDGGIGIQYF. The CDR3 region has the DNA TGTGCCTGGAAAGACGGGGGAATCGGCATTCAGTACTTC.

V gene TRBV19 combines with J gene TRBJ1-2, with TRBD1 identical over 8 bases. The CDR3 consists of 14 residues. Germline CDR1 and CDR2: LNHDA and SQIVND (reference sequence). Trimming cost V 8 bases and J 8 bases; bases outside gene matches: 13. In nucleotides, the CDR3 is TGTGCCAGTGCGGCTCCGGGACAGGTGGTAGGCTACACCTTC. This sequence encodes CASAAPGQVVGYTF.

This clone appeared a single time. The chain joins TRBV2 to TRBJ2-5, with D perhaps TRBD2 (6 bases). The CDR3 extends over 15 amino acids. V lost 8 bases to trimming and J lost 1 base, with 17 bases between them. Per the germline V gene, CDR1 is SNHLY and CDR2 is FYNNEI. CDR3 in amino acids: CASGLTLTVQETQYF. CDR3 DNA sequence: TGTGCCAGCGGACTAACTCTGACGGTCCAAGAGACCCAGTACTTC.

The chain uses TRBV6-1 and TRBJ1-4, with D possibly TRBD1 on 6 matching bases. Between the trimmed V and J ends, which lost 4 bases and 5 bases, there was a span of 11 bases. The CDR3 spans 14 residues. CDR1 MNHNS and CDR2 SASEGT come from the germline V gene. The CDR3 region is CASSVGQQNEKLFF. CDR3 coding DNA: TGTGCCAGCAGTGTCGGACAGCAGAATGAAAAACTGTTTTTT.

V gene TRBV10-2 combines with J gene TRBJ1-2, with 7 bases that match TRBD1. Germline CDR1 WSHSY, CDR2 SAAADI. V trimming: 6 bases; J trimming: 6 bases; junction bases outside the gene matches: 7. This CDR3 has 13 amino acids. CDR3 coding DNA: TGCGCCAGCAGCCCGACAGGGTCCCATGGCTACACCTTC. It translates to CASSPTGSHGYTF.

The genes are TRBV6-1 and TRBJ2-1, with D unclear. In germline, CDR1 is MNHNS, CDR2 SASEGT. CDR3 length: 13 amino acids. Trimming stripped 5 bases from V and 4 bases from J, with 9 bases between. The CDR3 protein is CASSWARYNEQFF. The CDR3 DNA follows: TGTGCCAGCAGTTGGGCTAGATACAATGAGCAGTTCTTC.

The chain carries TRBV4-1 and TRBJ1-3; D perhaps matches TRBD1 (5 bases). In germline, CDR1 is MGHRA, CDR2 YSYEKL. The CDR3 loop spans 16 amino acids. V gave up 2 bases and J gave up 4 bases, with 15 bases separating them. The CDR3 DNA sequence: TGCGCCAGCAGCCAATTAGGACACACCCGGGGAAACACCATATATTTT. It specifies CASSQLGHTRGNTIYF.

This clone was seen just once. The chain links TRBV5-1 to TRBJ2-1, with D perhaps TRBD2 (5 bases). V was clipped by 0 bases and J by 7 bases, with 11 bases between them. The germline gives CDR1 SGHRS, CDR2 YFSETQ. This CDR3 comprises 14 residues. The CDR3: CASSLATSGNEQFF. DNA of the CDR3: TGCGCCAGCAGCTTGGCCACATCGGGAAATGAGCAGTTCTTC.

The sample holds one count of this clone. The gene calls are TRBV18 and TRBJ2-2; 7 positions agree with TRBD1. This CDR3 is 14 amino acids long. V shed 4 bases, J shed 4 bases, and the junction held 3 bases outside the gene matches. Germline CDR1 and CDR2: KGHSH and LQKENI. DNA for the CDR3: TGTGCCAGCTCACTTGGGACAGTCACCGGGGAGCTGTTTTTT. It translates to CASSLGTVTGELFF.

V usage is TRBV27 and J usage is TRBJ2-7, with a possible D match to TRBD2 (5 bases). The CDR3 has 14 residues. V was trimmed by 3 bases and J by 0 bases, leaving 9 bases between them. Germline-derived CDR1 and CDR2 are MNHEY and SMNVEV (reference sequence). The CDR3 region is CASSLEEVSYEQYF. DNA of the CDR3: TGTGCCAGCAGTTTGGAGGAGGTCTCCTACGAGCAGTACTTC.